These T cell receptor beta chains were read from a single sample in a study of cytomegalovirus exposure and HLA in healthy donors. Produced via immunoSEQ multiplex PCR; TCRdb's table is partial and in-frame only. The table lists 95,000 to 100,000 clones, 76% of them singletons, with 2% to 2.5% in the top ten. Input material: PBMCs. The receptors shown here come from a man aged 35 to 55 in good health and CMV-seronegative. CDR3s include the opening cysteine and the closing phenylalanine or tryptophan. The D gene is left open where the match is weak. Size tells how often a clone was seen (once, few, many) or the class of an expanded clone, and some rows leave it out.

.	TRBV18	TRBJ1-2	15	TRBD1	CASSPPTGGDYGYTF	TGTGCCAGCTCACCACCGACAGGGGGCGACTATGGCTACACCTTC
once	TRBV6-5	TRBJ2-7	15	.	CASSSFRVTTHEQYF	TGTGCCAGCAGTTCCTTCAGGGTCACAACTCACGAGCAGTACTTC
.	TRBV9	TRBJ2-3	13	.	CASSFQGQDTQYF	TGTGCCAGCAGCTTTCAAGGACAAGATACGCAGTATTTT
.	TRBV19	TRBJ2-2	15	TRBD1	CASRDPGQGAGELFF	TGTGCCAGTAGGGATCCGGGACAGGGAGCCGGGGAGCTGTTTTTT
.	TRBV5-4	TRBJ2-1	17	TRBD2	CASSSPGLAGEYNEQFF	TGTGCCAGCAGCTCCCCGGGACTAGCGGGGGAATACAATGAGCAGTTCTTC
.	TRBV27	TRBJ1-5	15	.	CASSPRQRSNQPQHF	TGTGCCAGCAGTCCCCGACAGCGAAGCAATCAGCCCCAGCATTTT
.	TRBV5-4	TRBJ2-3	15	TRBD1	CASSPNRDRGFTQYF	TGTGCCAGCAGCCCCAACCGGGACAGGGGTTTTACGCAGTATTTT
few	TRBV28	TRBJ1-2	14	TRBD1	CASRLQGANYGYTF	TGTGCCAGCAGACTACAGGGGGCTAACTATGGCTACACCTTC
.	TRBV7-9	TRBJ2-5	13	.	CASSLPYQETQYF	TGTGCCAGCAGCTTACCGTACCAAGAGACCCAGTACTTC
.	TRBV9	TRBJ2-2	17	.	CASSATQQVANTGELFF	TGTGCCAGCAGCGCGACGCAACAGGTCGCGAACACCGGGGAGCTGTTTTTT
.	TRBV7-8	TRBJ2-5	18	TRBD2	CASSLDVHGGGPGETQYF	TGTGCCAGCAGCTTAGACGTTCATGGGGGAGGGCCCGGGGAGACCCAGTACTTC
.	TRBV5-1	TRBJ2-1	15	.	CASSLDIRGYNEQFF	TGCGCCAGCAGCTTGGACATACGGGGGTACAATGAGCAGTTCTTC
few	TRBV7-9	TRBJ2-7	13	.	CASSQARGYEQYF	TGCGCCAGCAGCCAGGCACGGGGGTACGAGCAGTACTTC
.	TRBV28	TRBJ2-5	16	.	CASSSSPLRSRETQYF	TGTGCCAGCAGTTCATCGCCCCTGAGGTCTCGGGAGACCCAGTACTTC
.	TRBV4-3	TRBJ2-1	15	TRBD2	CASSQRLAHYNEQFF	TGCGCCAGCAGCCAGAGACTAGCTCACTACAATGAGCAGTTCTTC
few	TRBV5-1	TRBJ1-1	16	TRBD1	CASSSNTGTENTEAFF	TGCGCCAGCAGCTCGAACACCGGGACAGAGAACACTGAAGCTTTCTTT